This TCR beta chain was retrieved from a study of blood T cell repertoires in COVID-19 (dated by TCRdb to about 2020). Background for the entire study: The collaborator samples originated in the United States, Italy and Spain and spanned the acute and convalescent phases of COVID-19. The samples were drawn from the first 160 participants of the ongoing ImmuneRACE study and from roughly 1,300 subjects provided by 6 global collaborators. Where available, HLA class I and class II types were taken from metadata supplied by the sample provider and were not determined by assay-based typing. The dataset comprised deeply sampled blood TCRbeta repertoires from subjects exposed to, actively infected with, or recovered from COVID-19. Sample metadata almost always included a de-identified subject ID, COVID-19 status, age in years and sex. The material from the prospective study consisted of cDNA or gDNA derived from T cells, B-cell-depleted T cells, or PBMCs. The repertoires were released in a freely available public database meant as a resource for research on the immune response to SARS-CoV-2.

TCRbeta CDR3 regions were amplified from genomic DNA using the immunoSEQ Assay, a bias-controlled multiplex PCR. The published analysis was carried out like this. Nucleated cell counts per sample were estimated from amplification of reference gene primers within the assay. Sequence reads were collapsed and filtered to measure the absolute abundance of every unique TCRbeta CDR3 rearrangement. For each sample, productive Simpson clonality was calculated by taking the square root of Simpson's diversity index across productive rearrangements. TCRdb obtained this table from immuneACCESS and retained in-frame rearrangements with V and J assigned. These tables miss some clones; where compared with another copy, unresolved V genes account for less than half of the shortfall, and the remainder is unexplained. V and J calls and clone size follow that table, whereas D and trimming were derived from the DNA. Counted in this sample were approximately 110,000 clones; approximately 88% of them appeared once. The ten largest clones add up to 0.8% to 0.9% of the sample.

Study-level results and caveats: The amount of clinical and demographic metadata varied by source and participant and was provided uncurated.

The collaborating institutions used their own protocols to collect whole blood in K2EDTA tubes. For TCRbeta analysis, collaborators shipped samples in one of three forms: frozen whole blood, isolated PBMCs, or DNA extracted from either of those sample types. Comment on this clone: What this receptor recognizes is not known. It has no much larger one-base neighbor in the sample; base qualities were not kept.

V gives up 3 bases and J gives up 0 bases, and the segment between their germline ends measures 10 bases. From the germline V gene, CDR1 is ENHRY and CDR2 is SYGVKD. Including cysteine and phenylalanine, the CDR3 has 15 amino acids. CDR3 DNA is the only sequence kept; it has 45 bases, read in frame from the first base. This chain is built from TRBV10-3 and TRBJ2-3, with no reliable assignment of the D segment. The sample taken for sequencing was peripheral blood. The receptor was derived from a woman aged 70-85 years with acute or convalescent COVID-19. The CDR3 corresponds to CAISDGGPSTDTQYF. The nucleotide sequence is TGTGCCATCAGTGATGGCGGCCCTAGCACAGATACGCAGTATTTT.